The next 18 T cell receptor beta chains were all read from a single sample in a study of cytomegalovirus exposure and HLA in healthy donors. This PCR relied on a set of 60 Vbeta primers and 13 Jbeta primers. This table comes from immunoSEQ multiplex PCR, and its TCRdb copy is limited to in-frame clones, with some not included. The sample has 200,000 or so clones, under 90% seen once; the top ten hold over 1%. Sample: PBMCs. The receptor source for this set is a human donor in good health.

The chain joins TRBV19 to TRBJ2-1; TRBD2 aligns across 10 bases. Trimming cost V 4 bases and J 3 bases; bases outside gene matches: 3. CDR3 length equals 15 residues. In germline, CDR1 is LNHDA, CDR2 SQIVND (reference sequence). The CDR3 bases are TGTGCCAGTAGTACGGGACTAGCGAGCTACAATGAGCAGTTCTTC. Its protein product is CASSTGLASYNEQFF.

The J gene is TRBJ1-1, the V gene TRBV5-4; TRBD1 agrees at 8 bases. CDR1 and CDR2 (germline): SGHNT, YYREEE (reference sequence). The CDR3 contains 14 residues. Trimming removed 5 bases from V and 3 bases from J; junction bases left unmatched: 6. The CDR3: CASSPWTGHTEAFF. The CDR3 DNA is TGTGCCAGCAGTCCCTGGACAGGGCACACTGAAGCTTTCTTT.

The CDR3 sequence: CASSPRTFPTNEKLFF. CDR3 coding DNA: TGTGCCAGCAGCCCCCGGACATTTCCAACTAATGAAAAACTGTTTTTT. This chain uses TRBV7-8 with TRBJ1-4, with TRBD1 as a possible D gene (5 bases). This CDR3 region has 16 residues. V was trimmed by 5 bases and J by 0 bases, leaving 13 bases between them. Germline loops: CDR1 SGHVS, CDR2 FQNEAQ.

This sequence joins TRBV19 and TRBJ1-2; 8 positions agree with TRBD1. The CDR3 totals 13 residues. Looked up from germline, CDR1 is LNHDA and CDR2 is SQIVND (reference sequence). J gave up 4 bases and V 5 bases, and 3 bases lay outside the gene matches. Here the CDR3 DNA reads TGTGCCAGTAGTCGGGACAGGCGCTATGGCTACACCTTC. The encoded protein is CASSRDRRYGYTF.

The chain recombines TRBV7-9 with TRBJ2-1; weak D call: TRBD1 (6 bases). V was trimmed by 3 bases and J by 2 bases, leaving 20 bases between them. Germline values: CDR1 SEHNR, CDR2 FQNEAQ (reference sequence). The CDR3 consists of 18 residues. This CDR3 is CASSFWQGPATTYNEQFF. CDR3 in DNA: TGTGCCAGCAGCTTTTGGCAGGGGCCGGCTACCACCTACAATGAGCAGTTCTTC.

This chain links TRBV27 with TRBJ2-3, with TRBD2 matching over 7 bases. After removal of 5 bases from V and 4 bases from J, the junction contained 12 bases not matched to a gene. Per germline, CDR1 MNHEY and CDR2 SMNVEV (reference sequence). CDR3 length: 16 amino acids. CDR3 nucleotide sequence: TGTGCCAGCAGTCGTTACTTTGGGGGAGGGCCAGATACGCAGTATTTT. Amino acids: CASSRYFGGGPDTQYF.

The V gene is TRBV4-2, the J gene TRBJ1-1, with D possibly being TRBD1 (6 bases). The CDR3 sequence is 16 residues long. Germline assignment: CDR1 LGHNA and CDR2 YNFKEQ. The V and J ends lost 1 base and 1 base respectively, with 13 bases between them. CDR3 bases: TGTGCCAGCAGCCAAGCTACCACACAGGGGAACACTGAAGCTTTCTTT. Its protein product is CASSQATTQGNTEAFF.

The chain has TRBV7-9 and TRBJ1-4; TRBD1 matches at 7 bases. J lost 3 bases, V lost 4 bases, and 8 bases had no gene match. The CDR3 spans 16 residues. Germline V CDR1 and CDR2: SEHNR, FQNEAQ (reference sequence). The CDR3 coding sequence is TGTGCCAGCAGCTCATCAGGGACAGCATCTAATGAAAAACTGTTTTTT. Its protein product is CASSSSGTASNEKLFF.

The chain uses TRBV4-1 and TRBJ1-1; tentatively, D is TRBD1 (6 bases). V was trimmed by 0 bases and J by 10 bases, leaving 6 bases between them. There are 11 residues in the CDR3. CDR1 and CDR2 from the germline V gene are MGHRA and YSYEKL. CDR3 region: CASSQDRGAFF. CDR3 DNA sequence: TGCGCCAGCAGCCAAGACAGGGGAGCTTTCTTT.

The chain carries TRBV5-1 and TRBJ2-7, with 12 bases fitting TRBD2. The CDR3 has 15 amino acids. V lost 4 bases and J lost 9; bases outside the gene matches: 11. Germline assignment: CDR1 SGHRS and CDR2 YFSETQ. DNA of the CDR3: TGCGCCAGCAGCGGCGGACTAGCGGGAAGTTTAGTGCAGTACTTC. It specifies CASSGGLAGSLVQYF. Together with reference TRBV5-1 and TRBJ2-7, the CDR3 gives the full variable domain: KAGVTQTPRYLIKTRGQQVTLSCSPISGHRSVSWYQQTPGQGLQFLFEYFSETQRNKGNFPGRFSGRQFSNSRSEMNVSTLELGDSALYLCASSGGLAGSLVQYFGPGTRLTVT.

This chain joins TRBV7-2 and TRBJ1-5; TRBD1 agrees at 7 bases. The junction had 8 bases not matched to a gene; V was cut back by 2 bases and J by 7 bases. The germline V gene has CDR1 SGHTA and CDR2 FQGNSA. The length of the CDR3 is 15 residues. The CDR3 sequence is CASSLLGGVWQPQHF. The CDR3 nucleotides read TGTGCCAGCAGCTTACTAGGGGGCGTTTGGCAGCCCCAGCATTTT.

This clone occurred once. The J gene is TRBJ2-7, the V gene TRBV21-1; whether TRBD1, the table's D call, matches the DNA was not checked. TRBV21-1 is a documented pseudogene. The CDR3 sequence is 14 residues long. In DNA form, the CDR3 reads TGTGCCAGCACCCGCGGGACAGGGAACTACGAGCAGTACTTC. Amino acids: CASTRGTGNYEQYF.

The chain has TRBV18 and TRBJ1-1, with TRBD1 identical over 9 bases. Trimming at V came to 3 bases and at J to 4 bases, leaving 6 bases not matched to a gene. Germline V gene sequence: CDR1 KGHSH, CDR2 LQKENI. The CDR3 totals 15 residues. CDR3 region: CASSPRTGEGTEAFF. DNA of the CDR3: TGTGCCAGCTCACCGAGGACAGGGGAGGGCACTGAAGCTTTCTTT. The whole variable domain, remainder taken from reference TRBV18 and TRBJ1-1, is NAGVMQNPRHLVRRRGQEARLRCSPMKGHSHVYWYRQLPEEGLKFMVYLQKENIIDESGMPKERFSAEFPKEGPSILRIQQVVRGDSAAYFCASSPRTGEGTEAFFGQGTRLTVV.

V and J are TRBV7-2 and TRBJ1-2, with D uncertain. Germline lookup yields CDR1 SGHTA and CDR2 FQGNSA. This CDR3 has 13 residues. The ends were cut back, 2 bases at V and 2 bases at J, with 6 bases in the middle. The CDR3 sequence is CASSLQSNYGYTF. CDR3 DNA sequence: TGTGCCAGCAGCTTACAGTCGAACTATGGCTACACCTTC. The full variable domain, in which reference TRBV7-2 and TRBJ1-2 provide the parts outside the CDR3, is GAGVSQSPSNKVTEKGKDVELRCDPISGHTALYWYRQSLGQGLEFLIYFQGNSAPDKSGLPSDRFSAERTGGSVSTLTIQRTQQEDSAVYLCASSLQSNYGYTFGSGTRLTVV.

The chain joins TRBV10-3 to TRBJ1-1; 8 positions match TRBD1. The CDR3 contains 13 residues. Germline CDR1 reads ENHRY; CDR2 reads SYGVKD. V dropped 10 bases and J dropped 4; count of bases not matched to a gene: 8. The CDR3 reads CATVGQGSTEAFF. The CDR3 nucleotides read TGTGCCACAGTAGGACAGGGTAGCACTGAAGCTTTCTTT.

V gene TRBV7-2 combines with J gene TRBJ2-5; the match to TRBD1 covers 8 bases. Germline lookup yields CDR1 SGHTA and CDR2 FQGNSA. This CDR3 spans 16 amino acids. V gave up 5 bases and J gave up 5 bases; unmatched junction bases: 13. Here the CDR3 reads CASSLWTGTARETQYF. CDR3 nucleotide sequence: TGTGCCAGCAGCCTATGGACAGGGACAGCAAGGGAGACCCAGTACTTC.

The chain employs TRBV7-9 and TRBJ2-3; D may be TRBD2 (5 bases). This CDR3 is 17 amino acids long. Trimming pared 5 bases from V and 4 bases from J, leaving 22 bases between. CDR1 is SEHNR and CDR2 is FQNEAQ in the germline V gene (reference sequence). In DNA, the CDR3 is TGTGCCAGCAGCATAAAGGGAGCTGTTCTTTTGGCAGATACGCAGTATTTT. Its protein is CASSIKGAVLLADTQYF.

The chain is built from TRBV27 and TRBJ2-1; tentatively, D is TRBD1 (5 bases). The CDR3 contains 14 residues. Per germline, CDR1 MNHEY and CDR2 SMNVEV (reference sequence). The germline V and J ends were trimmed by 3 bases and 7 bases, with 13 bases remaining between them. CDR3 region: CASSLVGAGNEQFF. CDR3 nucleotide sequence: TGTGCCAGCAGTTTGGTAGGGGCAGGGAATGAGCAGTTCTTC.